The following is a T cell receptor beta chain sequence with its context. The antigen it recognizes is unknown. The input lacks base qualities; no much larger clone sits a single base away. The entry originates in a study of T cell responses to AZD1222 COVID-19 vaccine (dated by TCRdb to 2020 to 2022). Regarding the research as a whole: AZD1222 recipients whose second dose came at about 4 weeks and those whose second dose came at about 12 weeks were combined into one group, since spike-specific TCR depth and breadth did not differ between the two schedules. A total of around 240 trial participants underwent TCR sequencing, of whom 200 to 220 had received two doses of AZD1222 and around 26 had received two doses of the MenACWY control vaccine. Trial participants were enrolled into age subgroups of 18-55, 56-69 and 70-plus years, which contained 148, 28 and 57 TCR-sequenced participants, respectively.

In light of the paper, this sample's time point label describes: baseline before first vaccination. Samples from vaccinated people were obtained from the UK trials COV001 and COV002, which included a single-blind randomized controlled phase 2/3 trial of AZD1222 (ChAdOx1 nCoV-19) in healthy adults. For TCRbeta chain sequencing, PBMC samples were collected from trial participants at day 0 and at day 28 after the second dose. Findings and caveats that apply to the study as a whole: Reportedly, close to half of the unique spike-specific TCRs recognized epitopes lying outside the regions that are mutated in the B.1.351 and B.1.1.7 variants. Spike-specific TCR breadth and depth rose significantly after two AZD1222 doses compared with day 0 and with MenACWY recipients. Because no samples from the day 14 peak response were available, repertoires could be characterized only after the peak T cell response. CD4 TCRs associated with the vaccine covered the entire spike protein, and the dominant responses were in regions 160-218 and 743-854. Conclusions about previously exposed vaccinees were limited because only six AZD1222 recipients were SARS-CoV-2 seropositive at baseline. Participants were mostly white British, with more females than males. The authors suggested clonal diversity may have been underestimated. In the small 56-69-year group, the increase in depth fell short of significance, most likely because of low power.

The germline V gene (reference sequence) yields LGHDT for CDR1 and YNNKEL for CDR2. V is pared back by 4 bases and J by 1 base, with 10 bases lying between the germline termini. From its cysteine to its phenylalanine, the CDR3 spans 14 amino acids. Kept here is only the CDR3 DNA, which spans 42 bases and is read in frame from base 1. The CDR3 regions of human TCRbeta chains were subjected to immunosequencing. As for the original processing: TCRs in the repertoires were matched against a reference library of SARS-CoV-2-specific TCRs that had been generated with the MIRA antigen-specificity platform. Breadth was defined as the fraction of unique TCRs that were SARS-CoV-2-associated. Depth was defined as the fraction of total T cells that were SARS-CoV-2-associated. Each spike-specific TCR was assigned to its reactive spike region and to a CD4 or CD8 class using the MIRA data. Log10-transformed breadth and depth values were compared by one-way ANOVA with Sidak's multiple comparisons tests. Here the immuneACCESS table is served through TCRdb, limited to in-frame sequences with V and J called. Missing clones are a known gap in these copies; in checked studies unresolved V genes cover under half, and the rest lacks a known reason. The V and J calls and clone size are taken from that table; D and trimming were inferred from the DNA. The sample contains around 100,000 clones, more than 75% of them found a single time. 15% to 20% of the sample lies in the top ten.

The sample in question was peripheral blood, obtained on day 0 of AZD1222 vaccination. The clonotype comes from an adult in good health. This chain is built from TRBV3-1 (or the pseudogene TRBV3-2) and TRBJ2-5, with TRBD1 as a weak D call on 6 bases. The nucleotide sequence reads as follows: TGTGCCAGCAGCCGGGGGCCCTCCCAAGAGACCCAGTACTTC. It is translated as CASSRGPSQETQYF.